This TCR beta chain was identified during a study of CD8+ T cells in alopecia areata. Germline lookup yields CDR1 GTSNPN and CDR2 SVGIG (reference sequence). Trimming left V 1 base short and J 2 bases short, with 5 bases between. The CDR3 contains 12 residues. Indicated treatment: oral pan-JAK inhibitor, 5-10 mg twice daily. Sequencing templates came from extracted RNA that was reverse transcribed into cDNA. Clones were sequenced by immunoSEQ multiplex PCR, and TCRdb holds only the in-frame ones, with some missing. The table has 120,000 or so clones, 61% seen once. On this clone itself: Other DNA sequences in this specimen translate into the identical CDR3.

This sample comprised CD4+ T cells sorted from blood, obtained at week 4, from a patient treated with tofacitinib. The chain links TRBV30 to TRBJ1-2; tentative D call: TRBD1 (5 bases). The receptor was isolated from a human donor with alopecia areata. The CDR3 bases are TGTGCCTGGAGTGGGGGGAACTATGGCTACACCTTC. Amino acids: CAWSGGNYGYTF.